This TCR beta chain was found in a study of radiation and T cells in renal cell carcinoma (dated by TCRdb to about 2020). Concerning the study at large: Samples were obtained from a clinical trial, in which 15 Gy stereotactic body radiation therapy was delivered to primary renal cell carcinomas and nephrectomy was performed 4 weeks later. In the 53 samples combined, 4,016,671 unique CDR3 nucleotide sequences were found, encoding approximately 2,900,000 unique CDR3 amino acid sequences. In total, about 53 samples, comprising approximately 26 tumors and around 27 peripheral blood samples, were subjected to TCR beta sequencing. General conclusions and limits of the study: Because no pretreatment tumor biopsies were available, whether clonotypes were present in the tumor at baseline could not be determined. Top tumor clonotypes rose in blood from baseline to 2 weeks post-radiation, then contracted by 4 weeks, suggesting transient expansion of tumor-resident clones. Effects of radiation dose or scheduling on the TCR repertoire could not be addressed with the single-armed trial design. Changes in the blood repertoire were not tracked past 4 weeks after treatment.

As concerns this clone: Which antigen it targets is not known. No quality values exist for individual bases; no much larger clone is one base distant.

The immunoSEQ kit was used, according to the manufacturer's recommendations, to generate TCR beta libraries from genomic DNA. For library preparation, a first multiplex PCR was performed with proprietary primers, followed by a second PCR in which unique barcodes were added, and bead cleanups were performed after each round. Each sample batch included a kit-provided positive control reaction and a negative control reaction. The final libraries were assessed on an Agilent 4200 TapeStation D1000 ScreenTape, pooled by volume, and quantified by qPCR. Sequencing ran on an Illumina NextSeq500 with a MidOutput 150-cycle cartridge, using 156 Read1 and 15 Index1 cycles with kit custom primers. The pooled library was loaded at around 0.93 pM with about 20% PhiX control spiked in. The authors' pipeline ran thus. The vendor-processed data were analyzed in R, and a clonotype was defined as all T cells that share the same CDR3 nucleotide sequence. In the clone abundance analyses, frequencies in each sample were normalized to that sample's 10,000 most abundant clones. Public T cell clones, averaging fewer than five per sample, were removed before analysis. Tumor-enriched clonotypes and baseline blood-enriched clonotypes were defined as those with an abundance difference of at least 32-fold between compartments. A beta-binomial differential abundance model was used to identify clonotypes that were expanded or contracted between blood time points. Similarity between tumor and blood repertoires was quantified using the Baroni-Urbani and Buser coefficient, and groups were compared with two-tailed Wilcoxon tests in R. Drawn from immuneACCESS, this table holds only the in-frame rearrangements with V and J called that TCRdb kept. Clones are partly lost; checked studies trace under half to an unresolved V gene and leave the rest unexplained. V and J calls and clone size are as listed in that table; D and trimming were resolved from the DNA. This sample has approximately 150,000 clones in its table, and less than 85% of those were observed once. The ten largest clones capture around 21% of the sample.

Counted from cysteine to phenylalanine, this CDR3 has 12 amino acids. Of the read, only the CDR3 DNA is kept; its 36 bases are in frame from base 1. Trimming at the junction amounts to 4 bases on V and 7 bases on J, and the germline ends lie 10 bases apart. CDR1 MDHEN and CDR2 SYDVKM were looked up in the germline V gene. The sample's time point, from its label and the paper: baseline pretreatment blood. The sample's treatment or condition label, in plain terms: 15 Gy SBRT to primary tumor, nephrectomy 4 weeks later. To follow tumor-enriched clonotypes, serial peripheral blood was collected from radiation-treated patients at baseline and at 2 weeks and 4 weeks after SBRT. Every patient's renal cell carcinoma showed clear cell pathology. The QIAamp DNA Blood Mini Kit (Qiagen) was used to prepare genomic DNA for TCR sequencing. The analyses included only samples that passed all quality control checks.

This TCR was sampled from a woman aged 45-60 years with renal cell carcinoma. Sequences were derived from blood, sampled from a patient whose treatment included radiotherapy and nephrectomy. The rearranged segments are TRBV28 and TRBJ1-2; a tentative D call is TRBD1 (6 bases match). The DNA reads TGTGCCAGCAGTTCGAACAGGGTTGGCTACACCTTC. The translation is CASSSNRVGYTF.